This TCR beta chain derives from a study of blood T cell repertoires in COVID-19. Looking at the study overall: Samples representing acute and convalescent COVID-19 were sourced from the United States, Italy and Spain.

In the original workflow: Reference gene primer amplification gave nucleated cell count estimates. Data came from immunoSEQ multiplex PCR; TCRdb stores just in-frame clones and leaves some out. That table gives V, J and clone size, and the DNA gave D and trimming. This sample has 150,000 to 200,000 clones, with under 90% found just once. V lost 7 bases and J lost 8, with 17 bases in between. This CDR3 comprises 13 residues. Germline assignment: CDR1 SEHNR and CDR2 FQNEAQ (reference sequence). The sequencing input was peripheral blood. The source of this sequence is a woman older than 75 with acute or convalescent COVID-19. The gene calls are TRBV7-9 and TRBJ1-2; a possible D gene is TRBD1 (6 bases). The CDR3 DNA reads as TGTGCCAGCACCAAAGGGGGGCCACAAGGCTACACCTTC. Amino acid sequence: CASTKGGPQGYTF.